The clone carrying this T cell receptor (beta chain) has just one count. The source of the sample is a study of Ad26.COV2.S vaccination and SARS-CoV-2 variants. The data were produced by immunoSEQ multiplex PCR, yet TCRdb's version contains in-frame clones alone and is incomplete. The data show more than 40,000 clones, with 65% to 90% seen just once and roughly half held by the top ten. The CDR3 runs 13 residues. Per the germline V gene, CDR1 is LNHDA and CDR2 is SQIVND (reference sequence). V lost 7 bases to trimming and J lost 2 bases, with 11 bases between them. The rearrangement links TRBV19 to TRBJ1-1; the D is unclear. Sample: peripheral blood, taken after recovery from COVID-19. The sequence came from a human donor who had recovered from COVID-19. The CDR3 coding sequence is TGTGCCAGTAAGAGATACACCAACACTGAAGCTTTCTTT. Translation gives CASKRYTNTEAFF.